One and the same sample provided the 32 T cell receptor beta chains below, sequenced in a study of Ad26.COV2.S vaccination and SARS-CoV-2 variants. The assay was immunoSEQ multiplex PCR, and TCRdb's table has in-frame clones only and misses some. The data hold hundreds of thousands of clones, with roughly 90% observed a single time. Treatment specified: some 20 received Ad26.COV2.S at low or high dose, single or two shots; roughly five received placebo; per-sample allocation not given. Day 63 after the first injection of vaccine or placebo was the sampling time. The specimen comprised peripheral blood, sampled in a trial of Ad26.COV2.S vaccine versus placebo. The receptors were gathered from a person between 18 and 65 years old who received the Ad26.COV2.S COVID-19 vaccine or a placebo.

The chain carries TRBV4-1 and TRBJ2-5; 8 bases line up with TRBD1. Germline V gene lookup returns CDR1 MGHRA and CDR2 YSYEKL. The CDR3 extends over 16 amino acids. After removal of 1 base from V and 7 bases from J, the junction contained 11 bases not matched to a gene. CDR3 amino acids: CASSQGPLTGAGTQYF. DNA of the CDR3: TGCGCCAGCAGCCAAGGGCCGTTGACAGGGGCCGGGACCCAGTACTTC.

This rearrangement joins TRBV6-2 or TRBV6-3 to TRBJ2-5; 7 bases agree with TRBD1. Germline V gene lookup returns CDR1 MNHEY and CDR2 SVGEGT. The junction had 8 bases not matched to a gene; V was cut back by 2 bases and J by 2 bases. This CDR3 is 16 amino acids long. The CDR3, as DNA: TGTGCCAGCAGTTACCAACCAGGGGGAGTACAAGAGACCCAGTACTTC. It encodes CASSYQPGGVQETQYF.

This chain uses TRBV19 with TRBJ2-5; 9 bases line up with TRBD1. The CDR3 covers 15 residues. CDR1 and CDR2 (germline): LNHDA, SQIVND (reference sequence). Trimming cost V 7 bases and J 1 base; bases outside gene matches: 7. CDR3 sequence: CASTRTGAGQETQYF. The CDR3 DNA reads TGTGCCAGTACCCGGACAGGGGCGGGCCAAGAGACCCAGTACTTC.

The J gene is TRBJ1-4, the V gene TRBV19; D might be TRBD1 (5 bases). Per germline, CDR1 LNHDA and CDR2 SQIVND (reference sequence). Trimming stripped 4 bases from V and 7 bases from J, with 25 bases between. This CDR3 contains 18 residues. As DNA, the CDR3 is TGTGCCAGTAGTACCCCGAAGAGTTTGCAGGGAGGAGGTGAAAAACTGTTTTTT. Translated: CASSTPKSLQGGGEKLFF.

Concerning this clone: Mismatch with germline at one junction end may stem from a read error. V is TRBV18 and J is TRBJ1-2; D uncertain. The CDR3 sequence is 13 residues long. Per the germline V gene, CDR1 is KGHSH and CDR2 is LQKENI. In nucleotides, the CDR3 is TGTGCCAGCTCACCATACTCAGCCTGGATACCTAGCTTC. Residues: CASSPYSAWIPSF.

J is TRBJ2-1 and V is TRBV19; D unresolved. This CDR3 has 14 amino acids. V was pared by 5 bases and J by 4 bases, with 12 bases between. Germline V CDR1 and CDR2: LNHDA, SQIVND (reference sequence). Here the CDR3 reads CASSPSLGYNEQFF. The CDR3 DNA follows: TGTGCCAGTAGTCCGAGTCTCGGTTACAATGAGCAGTTCTTC. The whole variable domain, filled in from reference TRBV19 and TRBJ2-1, reads DGGITQSPKYLFRKEGQNVTLSCEQNLNHDAMYWYRQDPGQGLRLIYYSQIVNDFQKGDIAEGYSVSREKKESFPLTVTSAQKNPTAFYLCASSPSLGYNEQFFGPGTRLTVL.

The CDR3 nucleotides are TGCGCCAGCAGCCAAGATCGGGGACAGGTGGGGGTTGAAGCTTTCTTT. It is translated as CASSQDRGQVGVEAFF. The chain combines TRBV4-3 with TRBJ1-1; 8 bases line up with TRBD1. The V gene end was trimmed by 0 bases and the J gene end by 7 bases; junction bases not matched to a gene: 10. Germline CDR1 reads LGHNA; CDR2 reads YSLEER. The CDR3 covers 16 residues.

The chain links TRBV2 to TRBJ2-3; D is perhaps TRBD1 or TRBD2 (5 bases each). Germline-derived CDR1 and CDR2 are SNHLY and FYNNEI. Between the trimmed V and J ends, which lost 8 bases and 4 bases, there was a span of 19 bases. This CDR3 is 15 amino acids long. CDR3 nucleotide sequence: TGTGCCAGCCTTGACTTTGGGGGTATGGCAGATACGCAGTATTTT. Translated, it gives CASLDFGGMADTQYF.

V and J are TRBV4-2 and TRBJ1-6, with 8 bases matching TRBD1. The V gene's germline CDR1 is LGHNA and CDR2 YNFKEQ. CDR3 length: 15 amino acids. Trimming at V came to 3 bases and at J to 9 bases, leaving 7 bases not matched to a gene. The CDR3 sequence: CASSQTDRGGSPLHF. Written as DNA, the CDR3 is TGTGCCAGCAGCCAGACCGACAGGGGCGGTTCACCCCTCCACTTT.

This chain uses TRBV5-6 with TRBJ2-7; D is possibly TRBD2 (5 bases). The length of the CDR3 is 15 residues. The V gene's germline CDR1 is SGHDT and CDR2 YYEEEE. The germline V and J ends were trimmed by 1 base and 2 bases, with 13 bases remaining between them. The CDR3 sequence: CASSLYGKTPYEQYF. CDR3 coding DNA: TGTGCCAGCAGCTTGTACGGGAAGACTCCCTACGAGCAGTACTTC.

V usage is TRBV7-9 and J usage is TRBJ1-4; 7 bases line up with TRBD1. Germline V lookup: CDR1 SEHNR, CDR2 FQNEAQ (reference sequence). The CDR3 sequence is 15 residues long. The V segment lost 3 bases and the J segment 0 bases; nucleotides outside the gene matches: 1. In DNA, the CDR3 is TGTGCCAGCAGCTTCGGGACAGCAACTAATGAAAAACTGTTTTTT. Translated, it gives CASSFGTATNEKLFF.

The genes are TRBV4-2 and TRBJ2-3; TRBD2 matches 9 bases. The CDR3 sequence is 16 residues long. Germline values: CDR1 LGHNA, CDR2 YNFKEQ. Unmatched junction bases numbered 5, after V lost 0 bases and J lost 4 bases. The chain's CDR3 is CASSQDGTSGSDTQYF. For the CDR3, the DNA is TGTGCCAGCAGCCAAGATGGCACTAGCGGGTCAGATACGCAGTATTTT.

The CDR3 loop reads CASSLGIQTSGNTIYF. CDR3 bases: TGTGCCAGCAGCTTGGGGATCCAGACCTCTGGAAACACCATATATTTT. This rearrangement joins TRBV5-6 to TRBJ1-3; D gene uncertain. This CDR3 is 16 amino acids long. Trimming took off 0 bases at V and 0 bases at J, with 10 bases between the two ends. Germline loops: CDR1 SGHDT, CDR2 YYEEEE.

The V gene is TRBV28, the J gene TRBJ2-3; D is unclear. Trimming removed 1 base from V and 1 base from J, with 15 bases in between. The CDR3 spans 17 residues. Germline values: CDR1 MDHEN, CDR2 SYDVKM. The CDR3: CASSLSLLVQGTDTQYF. DNA of the CDR3: TGTGCCAGCAGTTTATCCCTCCTAGTTCAGGGCACAGATACGCAGTATTTT.

The V and J genes are TRBV4-2 and TRBJ1-2; no definite D call. Germline loops: CDR1 LGHNA, CDR2 YNFKEQ. Trimming took off 1 base at V and 8 bases at J, with 14 bases between the two ends. The CDR3 is 14 residues long. CDR3 sequence reads: CASSQVGVSGGYTF. The DNA for the CDR3 is TGTGCCAGCAGCCAAGTTGGGGTATCAGGAGGCTACACCTTC.

V is TRBV28 and J is TRBJ2-1; 7 nucleotides agree with TRBD1. The CDR3 totals 13 residues. CDR1 is MDHEN, CDR2 SYDVKM, per germline. V gave up 5 bases and J gave up 6 bases; unmatched junction bases: 4. The DNA for the CDR3 is TGTGCCAGCAGTGACAGACAGGGCAATGAGCAGTTCTTC. This encodes CASSDRQGNEQFF.

The chain recombines TRBV30 with TRBJ1-1; D is uncertain. Germline CDR1 GTSNPN, CDR2 SVGIG (reference sequence). Trimming took 5 bases from V and 0 from J, leaving 22 bases between them. The CDR3 runs to 17 residues. CDR3 coding DNA: TGTGCCTGGTGTAATTGGAAAGGTGGTAGGTTGAACACTGAAGCTTTCTTT. It codes for CAWCNWKGGRLNTEAFF.

The chain carries TRBV6-2 or TRBV6-3 and TRBJ2-7, with D possibly being TRBD1 (6 bases). Germline loops: CDR1 MNHEY, CDR2 SVGEGT. V shed 6 bases and J shed 3 bases, with 12 bases lying between them. This CDR3 has 13 amino acids. CDR3 sequence (DNA): TGTGCCAGCAGCCTGACAGGCCTCTACGAGCAGTACTTC. Translated, it gives CASSLTGLYEQYF.

J is TRBJ2-3 and V is TRBV5-1; 9 positions match TRBD2. Germline lookup yields CDR1 SGHRS and CDR2 YFSETQ. Germline trimming cut 0 bases from V and 0 bases from J; bases unmatched to any gene: 5. The length of the CDR3 is 17 residues. As DNA, the CDR3 is TGCGCCAGCAGCTTGGCTTCCCTAGCGGGGAGCACAGATACGCAGTATTTT. Its protein is CASSLASLAGSTDTQYF. The complete variable domain, with remaining parts taken from reference TRBV5-1 and TRBJ2-3, reads KAGVTQTPRYLIKTRGQQVTLSCSPISGHRSVSWYQQTPGQGLQFLFEYFSETQRNKGNFPGRFSGRQFSNSRSEMNVSTLELGDSALYLCASSLASLAGSTDTQYFGPGTRLTVL.

The chain combines TRBV27 with TRBJ2-7, with D perhaps matching TRBD2 (5 bases). The V end lost 4 bases, the J end lost 3 bases, and 10 bases lay between the germline ends. CDR1 and CDR2 from the germline V gene are MNHEY and SMNVEV (reference sequence). The CDR3 runs 13 residues. The CDR3 loop is CASSYGDLYEQYF. The CDR3 DNA follows: TGTGCCAGCAGTTACGGGGATCTCTACGAGCAGTACTTC.

The genes are TRBV9 and TRBJ2-1; no clear D gene. The CDR3 length is 13 residues. CDR1 is SGDLS and CDR2 is YYNGEE in the germline V gene. Trimming shortened V by 2 bases and J by 4 bases, and 7 bases separated the two germline ends. CDR3 bases: TGTGCCAGCAGCGTGGGCTCTTACAATGAGCAGTTCTTC. This encodes CASSVGSYNEQFF.

J is TRBJ2-5 and V is TRBV7-9, with D possibly being TRBD2 (7 bases). Trimming shortened V by 5 bases and J by 4 bases, and 17 bases separated the two germline ends. Germline assignment: CDR1 SEHNR and CDR2 FQNEAQ (reference sequence). This CDR3 is 15 amino acids long. CDR3 in DNA: TGTGCCAGCAGCGCCGATTCGGGGGGCCCAGAGACCCAGTACTTC. Translated, it gives CASSADSGGPETQYF.

The chain uses TRBV2 and TRBJ2-5; possibly TRBD1 or TRBD2 for D (5 bases each). The germline CDR1 and CDR2 sequences are SNHLY and FYNNEI. Trimming left V 7 bases short and J 4 bases short, with 16 bases between. The length of the CDR3 is 14 residues. CDR3 coding DNA: TGTGCCAGCAAGGGGACCGCTTTAGGAGAGACCCAGTACTTC. Protein: CASKGTALGETQYF.

The table lists this clone with a count of one. The chain couples TRBV9 to TRBJ1-2; D not certain. The CDR3 has 13 residues. Trimming removed 1 base from V and 8 bases from J, with 12 bases in between. Germline CDR1 SGDLS, CDR2 YYNGEE. The chain's CDR3 is CASSVLQMGGYTF. The CDR3 coding sequence is TGTGCCAGCAGCGTATTACAGATGGGGGGCTACACCTTC.

The rearrangement uses TRBV5-1 and TRBJ1-1, with D possibly being TRBD1 (5 bases). There are 15 residues in the CDR3. The V end lost 0 bases, the J end lost 0 bases, and 9 bases lay between the germline ends. Germline V gene sequence: CDR1 SGHRS, CDR2 YFSETQ. The CDR3 coding sequence is TGCGCCAGCAGCTTGGTTTGGGACCTGAACACTGAAGCTTTCTTT. This gives the protein CASSLVWDLNTEAFF.

This clone was picked up a small number of times. V and J are TRBV4-1 and TRBJ1-1; a weak D match, TRBD1 (5 bases). The CDR3 runs to 19 residues. Between the trimmed V and J ends, which lost 1 base and 5 bases, there was a span of 26 bases. CDR1 and CDR2 from the germline V gene are MGHRA and YSYEKL. The CDR3 spells CASSQGPGRRLMLRTEAFF. The CDR3 DNA is TGCGCCAGCAGCCAAGGTCCGGGACGGAGGCTAATGCTGAGGACTGAAGCTTTCTTT.

V and J are TRBV19 and TRBJ2-3, with D uncertain. V lost 5 bases and J lost 2, with 11 bases in between. The CDR3 length is 14 residues. Germline lookup yields CDR1 LNHDA and CDR2 SQIVND (reference sequence). The CDR3 DNA sequence: TGTGCCAGTAGTGAGAACTCCTACACAGATACGCAGTATTTT. Translation gives CASSENSYTDTQYF.

This chain links TRBV6-5 with TRBJ1-5, with D maybe TRBD1 (6 bases). The CDR3 covers 14 residues. The germline CDR1 and CDR2 sequences are MNHEY and SVGAGI. The V end lost 4 bases, the J end lost 4 bases, and 11 bases lay between the germline ends. The CDR3 sequence is CASSLRDINQPQHF. For the CDR3, the DNA is TGTGCCAGCAGTTTACGGGACATTAATCAGCCCCAGCATTTT.

This clone was seen only once. V and J are TRBV19 and TRBJ2-5; no clear D. Germline values: CDR1 LNHDA, CDR2 SQIVND (reference sequence). This CDR3 comprises 13 residues. V was shortened by 1 base and J by 9 bases, with 12 bases between the two germline ends. The CDR3 DNA follows: TGTGCCAGTAGTATAGGGGCAGAGAGGTCCCAGTACTTC. Its protein product is CASSIGAERSQYF.

This clone has just one count. J is TRBJ2-2 and V is TRBV7-2; D call uncertain. Trimming took 7 bases from V and 6 from J, leaving 12 bases between them. The germline V gene has CDR1 SGHTA and CDR2 FQGNSA. CDR3 length equals 13 residues. The DNA for the CDR3 is TGTGCCAGCACCCCTTACGAGGCCGGGGAGCTGTTTTTT. Translation: CASTPYEAGELFF.

In this sample, this clone turned up a few times. V gene TRBV19 combines with J gene TRBJ1-2; D is unresolved. Germline lookup yields CDR1 LNHDA and CDR2 SQIVND (reference sequence). This CDR3 comprises 14 residues. The V end lost 0 bases, the J end lost 4 bases, and 9 bases lay between the germline ends. The CDR3 reads CASSIDPEIYGYTF. CDR3 sequence (DNA): TGTGCCAGTAGTATAGATCCGGAGATCTATGGCTACACCTTC.

The chain couples TRBV7-2 to TRBJ2-3; TRBD2 aligns across 9 bases. The CDR3 runs 18 residues. Germline V gene data show CDR1 as SGHTA and CDR2 as FQGNSA. The V gene end was trimmed by 3 bases and the J gene end by 0 bases; junction bases not matched to a gene: 10. CDR3 DNA sequence: TGTGCCAGCAGCTTCCGCGGGTCTAGCGGGGCTAGCACAGATACGCAGTATTTT. Amino acid sequence: CASSFRGSSGASTDTQYF.